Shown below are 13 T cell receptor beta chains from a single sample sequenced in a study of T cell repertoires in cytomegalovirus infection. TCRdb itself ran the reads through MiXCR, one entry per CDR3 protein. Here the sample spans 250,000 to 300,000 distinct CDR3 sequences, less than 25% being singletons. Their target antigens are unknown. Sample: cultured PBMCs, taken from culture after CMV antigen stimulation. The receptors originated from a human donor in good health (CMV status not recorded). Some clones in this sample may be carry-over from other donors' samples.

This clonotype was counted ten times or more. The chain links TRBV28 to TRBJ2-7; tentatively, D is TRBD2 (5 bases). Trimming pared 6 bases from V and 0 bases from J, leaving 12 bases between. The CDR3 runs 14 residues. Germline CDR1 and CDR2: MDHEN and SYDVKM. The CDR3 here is CASRLGRISYEQYF. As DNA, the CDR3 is TGTGCCAGCAGACTAGGACGGATCTCCTACGAGCAGTACTTC.

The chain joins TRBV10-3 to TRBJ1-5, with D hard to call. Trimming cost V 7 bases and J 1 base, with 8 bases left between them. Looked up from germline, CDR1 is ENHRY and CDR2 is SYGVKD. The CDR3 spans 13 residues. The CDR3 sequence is CAIKGDSNQPQHF. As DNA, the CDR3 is TGTGCCATCAAAGGCGACAGCAATCAGCCCCAGCATTTT.

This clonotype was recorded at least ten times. The CDR3 nucleotides read TGTGCCAGCAGTTACTCGGGGGGCGCGTCCTACGAGCAGTACTTC. This translates into CASSYSGGASYEQYF. J is TRBJ2-7 and V is TRBV6-2 or TRBV6-3; D tentatively fits TRBD1 or TRBD2 (6 bases each). V shed 0 bases and J shed 1 base, with 10 bases lying between them. The CDR3 has 15 amino acids. From germline, CDR1 is MNHEY and CDR2 SVGEGT.

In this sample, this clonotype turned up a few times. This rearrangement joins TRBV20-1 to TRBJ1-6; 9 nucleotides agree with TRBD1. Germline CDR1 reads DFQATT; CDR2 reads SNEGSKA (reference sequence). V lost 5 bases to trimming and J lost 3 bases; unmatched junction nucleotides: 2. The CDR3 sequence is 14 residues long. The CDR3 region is CSALGQGYNSPLHF. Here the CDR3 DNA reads TGCAGTGCTTTGGGACAGGGCTATAATTCACCCCTCCACTTT.

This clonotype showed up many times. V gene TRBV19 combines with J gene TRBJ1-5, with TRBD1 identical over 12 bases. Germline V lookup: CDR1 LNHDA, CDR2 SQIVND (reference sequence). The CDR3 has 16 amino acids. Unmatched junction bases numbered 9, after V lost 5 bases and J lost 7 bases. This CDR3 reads CASSAPGQGAGQPQHF. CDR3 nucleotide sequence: TGTGCCAGTAGTGCACCGGGACAGGGGGCCGGGCAGCCCCAGCATTTT.

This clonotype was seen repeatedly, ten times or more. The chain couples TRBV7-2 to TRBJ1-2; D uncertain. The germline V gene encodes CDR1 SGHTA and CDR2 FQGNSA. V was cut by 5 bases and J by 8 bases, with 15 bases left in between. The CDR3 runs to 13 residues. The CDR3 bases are TGTGCCAGCAGCGACGAACCCCGACGGGGCTACACCTTC. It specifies CASSDEPRRGYTF. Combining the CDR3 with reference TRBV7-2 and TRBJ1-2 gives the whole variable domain GAGVSQSPSNKVTEKGKDVELRCDPISGHTALYWYRQSLGQGLEFLIYFQGNSAPDKSGLPSDRFSAERTGGSVSTLTIQRTQQEDSAVYLCASSDEPRRGYTFGSGTRLTVV.

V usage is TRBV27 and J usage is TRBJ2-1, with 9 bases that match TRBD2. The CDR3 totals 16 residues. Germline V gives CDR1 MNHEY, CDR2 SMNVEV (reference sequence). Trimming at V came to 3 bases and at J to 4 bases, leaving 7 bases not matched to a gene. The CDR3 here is CASSFLTSGLYNEQFF. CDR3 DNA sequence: TGTGCCAGCAGTTTTTTAACTAGCGGGTTGTACAATGAGCAGTTCTTC.

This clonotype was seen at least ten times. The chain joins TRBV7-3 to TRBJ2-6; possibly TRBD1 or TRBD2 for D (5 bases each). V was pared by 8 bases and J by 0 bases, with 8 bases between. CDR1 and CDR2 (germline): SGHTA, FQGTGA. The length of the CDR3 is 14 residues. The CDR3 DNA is TGTGCCAGCGGGGGAAACTCTGGGGCCAACGTCCTGACTTTC. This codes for CASGGNSGANVLTF.

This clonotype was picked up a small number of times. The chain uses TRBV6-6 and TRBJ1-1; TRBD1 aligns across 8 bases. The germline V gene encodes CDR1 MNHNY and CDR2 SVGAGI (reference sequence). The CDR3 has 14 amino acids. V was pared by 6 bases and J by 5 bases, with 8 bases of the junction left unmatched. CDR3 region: CASRVDRGGTEAFF. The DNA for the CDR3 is TGTGCCAGCAGAGTCGACAGGGGAGGAACTGAAGCTTTCTTT.

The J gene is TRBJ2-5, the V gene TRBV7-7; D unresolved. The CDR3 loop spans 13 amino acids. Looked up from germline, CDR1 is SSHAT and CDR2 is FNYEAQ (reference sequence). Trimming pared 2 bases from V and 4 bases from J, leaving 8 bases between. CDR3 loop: CASSLILGETQYF. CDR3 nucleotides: TGTGCCAGCAGCTTAATCCTAGGAGAGACCCAGTACTTC.

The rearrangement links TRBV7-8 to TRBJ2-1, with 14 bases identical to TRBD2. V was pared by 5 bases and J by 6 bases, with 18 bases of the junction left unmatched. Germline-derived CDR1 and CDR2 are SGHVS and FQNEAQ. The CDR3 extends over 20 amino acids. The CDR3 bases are TGTGCCAGCAGCCTCAAAAGGATAGGGACTAGCGGGAGAATAGGCAATGAGCAGTTCTTC. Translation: CASSLKRIGTSGRIGNEQFF. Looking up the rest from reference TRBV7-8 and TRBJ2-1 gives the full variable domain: GAGVSQSPRYKVAKRGQDVALRCDPISGHVSLFWYQQALGQGPEFLTYFQNEAQLDKSGLPSDRFFAERPEGSVSTLKIQRTQQEDSAVYLCASSLKRIGTSGRIGNEQFFGPGTRLTVL.

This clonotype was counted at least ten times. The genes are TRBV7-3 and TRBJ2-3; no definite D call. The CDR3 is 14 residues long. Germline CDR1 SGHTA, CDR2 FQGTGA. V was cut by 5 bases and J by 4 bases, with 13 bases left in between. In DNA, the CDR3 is TGTGCCAGCAGCCCAAATGCGGTTCCAGATACGCAGTATTTT. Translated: CASSPNAVPDTQYF.

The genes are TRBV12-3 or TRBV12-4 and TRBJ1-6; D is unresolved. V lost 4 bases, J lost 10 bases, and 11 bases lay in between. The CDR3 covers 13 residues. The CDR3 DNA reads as TGTGCCAGCAGTTGGCGTCAGGCATCACCCCTCCACTTT. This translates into CASSWRQASPLHF.